This TCR beta chain was recovered during a study of OX40 agonist ivuxolimab in advanced cancers. CDR1 SGHTA and CDR2 FQGTGA come from the germline V gene. This CDR3 spans 15 amino acids. After removal of 5 bases from V and 7 bases from J, the junction contained 8 bases not matched to a gene. The repertoire was sequenced with immunoSEQ multiplex PCR; TCRdb's copy has only in-frame clones and lacks some. Among around 80,000 clones listed, roughly 90% were seen once. The sequencing here drew on CD4+ or CD8+ T cells sorted from blood, taken in a trial of the OX40 agonist ivuxolimab. The sequence was collected from an adult with an advanced solid tumor such as melanoma, head and neck, liver or kidney cancer. The chain recombines TRBV7-3 with TRBJ2-1; 10 bases align to TRBD2. CDR3 sequence (DNA): TGTGCCAGCAGCCCCCAACCGGGACTAGCGAATGAGCAGTTCTTC. The encoded protein is CASSPQPGLANEQFF.